There are a few counts of the clone carrying this TCR beta chain. The antigen remains undetermined. A process of 5'RACE template switching, which added a universal primer site and UMIs, was used to make TCR cDNA. One entry per CDR3 protein, called by TCRdb with MiXCR from the 5' RACE reads. The sample consists of some 240,000 distinct CDR3 sequences, more than 3.5% of them appearing once. The data originate from a study of T cells after yellow fever vaccination. Study-wide results and limits: Reappearing after the booster were most of the clones from primary vaccination (about 95% CD4, 85% to 90% CD8). Sorted repertoires could include abundant contaminating clonotypes from bulk cells. Just a small share of clonotypes turned up in the CD4 compartment as well as the CD8 compartment.

The input for sequencing was PBMCs, taken 15 days after the yellow fever booster vaccination. This sequence was found in a man aged 18 to 29 who received the YFV17D yellow fever vaccine.

DNA for the CDR3: TGTGCCAGCAGTAGGAGGCACAATGAGCAGTTCTTC. Protein sequence: CASSRRHNEQFF. The chain is built from TRBV6-2 or TRBV6-3 and TRBJ2-1, with a weak D call TRBD2 (5 bases). Trimming cost V 5 bases and J 5 bases, with 7 bases left between them. The CDR3 totals 12 residues. Germline values: CDR1 MNHEY, CDR2 SVGEGT.